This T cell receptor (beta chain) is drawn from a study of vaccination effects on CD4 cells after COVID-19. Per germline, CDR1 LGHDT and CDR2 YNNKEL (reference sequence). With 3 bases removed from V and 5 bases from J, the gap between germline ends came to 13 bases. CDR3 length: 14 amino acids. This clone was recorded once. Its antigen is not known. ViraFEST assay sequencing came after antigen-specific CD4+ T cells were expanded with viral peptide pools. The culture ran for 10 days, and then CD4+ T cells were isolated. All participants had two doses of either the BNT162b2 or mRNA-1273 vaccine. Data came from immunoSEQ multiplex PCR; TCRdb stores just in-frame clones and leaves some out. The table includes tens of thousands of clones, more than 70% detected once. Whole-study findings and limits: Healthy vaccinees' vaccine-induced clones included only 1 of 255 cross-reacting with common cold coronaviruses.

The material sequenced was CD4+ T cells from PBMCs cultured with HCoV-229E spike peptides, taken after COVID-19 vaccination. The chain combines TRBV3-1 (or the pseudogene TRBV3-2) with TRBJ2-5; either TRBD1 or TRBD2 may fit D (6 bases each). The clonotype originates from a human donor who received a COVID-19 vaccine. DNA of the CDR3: TGTGCCAGCAGCCAGGGGGGCCCTGTTGAGACCCAGTACTTC. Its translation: CASSQGGPVETQYF.